In this sample, the clone carrying this TCR beta chain turned up a few times. The antigen remains undetermined. The sample is drawn from a study of T cell repertoires in cytomegalovirus infection. Background on the study: A matching HLA type, together with CMV infection, was signaled by public TCR beta signatures. General study points: It was HLA-C-restricted CMV-specific TCR beta clonotypes that dominated the response ex vivo. Cumulative frequency (of public TCR beta family members) identified carriers of CMV plus the relevant HLA.

After removal of 5 bases from V and 4 bases from J, the junction contained 8 bases not matched to a gene. CDR1 and CDR2 from the germline V gene are MNHEY and SMNVEV (reference sequence). The CDR3 is 16 residues long. Each CDR3 protein gets one entry after TCRdb re-called the reads with MiXCR. This table has 380,000 or so distinct CDR3 sequences, around a third appearing once. The clonotype was recovered from a human donor in good health (CMV status not recorded). Some clones in this sample may be carry-over from other donors' samples. Material: cultured PBMCs, obtained from culture after CMV antigen stimulation. This chain connects TRBV27 to TRBJ2-2; 9 bases line up with TRBD2. The CDR3 loop is CASSASSGTSTGELFF. The CDR3 DNA reads as TGTGCCAGCAGTGCCTCTAGCGGGACGTCCACCGGGGAGCTGTTTTTT.